This note documents a single TCR beta chain sequence. Its specificity is unknown. The CDR3 contains 13 residues. Trimming removed 5 bases at V and 6 bases at J, with 13 bases between. Each CDR3 protein gets one entry after TCRdb re-called the RT-PCR reads with MiXCR. This table has about 520,000 distinct CDR3 sequences, 7.2% appearing once. These data belong to a study of response to subunit inactivated influenza vaccine. Study results and caveats: Few new T cells, the authors suggested, are recruited by each seasonal influenza vaccination.

This sequence originates from a man between 50 and 69 years old who received an inactivated influenza vaccine. The J gene is TRBJ2-5, the V gene TRBV12-3 or TRBV12-4; D ambiguous. The sample in question was PBMCs from blood, obtained about 24 months after vaccination. The CDR3 DNA is TGTGCCAGCAGTCTAGGTTCGAGGCAGACCCAGTACTTC. Its protein product is CASSLGSRQTQYF.